Many counts were recorded for the clone carrying this TCR beta chain. The sample is drawn from a study of blood T cells in healthy people across ages. The V gene lost 4 bases and the J gene lost 2 bases, with 14 bases spanning the gap. Germline V gene sequence: CDR1 LGHDT, CDR2 YNNKEL (reference sequence). This CDR3 spans 16 amino acids. No fewer than 7 million PBMCs went into each sample. Every sample gave at least 5.5 micrograms of total RNA when it was extracted. Sample-barcoded 5' priming and a J-beta primer mix drove a second PCR of roughly 6 to 12 cycles. TCRdb re-analysed the 5' RACE reads in MiXCR, keeping a single row per CDR3 protein. Of around 790,000 distinct CDR3 sequences listed, roughly 44% are singletons.

The J gene is TRBJ1-4, the V gene TRBV3-1; D unclear. The specimen was blood. The sequence derives from a man between 60 and 75 years old in good health. DNA of the CDR3: TGTGCCAGCAGCCCGATCTCCGGAACTACTAATGAAAAACTGTTTTTT. Protein product: CASSPISGTTNEKLFF.